The entry below describes one T cell receptor (beta chain). Sequencing was performed with immunoSEQ multiplex PCR; in TCRdb, only in-frame clones are kept and a portion is missing. The data contain approximately 210,000 clones, about nine tenths of them seen just once; the ten biggest clones take up about 5%. Germline CDR1 is LNHDA and CDR2 is SQIVND (reference sequence). This CDR3 is 14 amino acids long. V lost 7 bases, J lost 4 bases, and 3 bases stayed unmatched. These data are taken from a study of blood T cell repertoires in COVID-19. Study-level background: Samples representing acute and convalescent COVID-19 were sourced from the United States, Italy and Spain. Sources were T cells, B-cell-depleted T cells, or PBMCs; the material itself was cDNA or gDNA.

The receptor was derived from a woman aged 40 to 50 with acute or convalescent COVID-19. Sequencing was carried out using peripheral blood. The V call is TRBV19, the J call TRBJ2-6; TRBD2 matches 8 bases. The chain's CDR3 is CASTGGAGANVLTF. CDR3 sequence (DNA): TGTGCCAGTACGGGGGGGGCCGGGGCCAACGTCCTGACTTTC.